What follows are 14 T cell receptor beta chains derived from one specimen sequenced in a study of shared clonotypes between healthy human individuals. Positive CCR7 selection of CD45RO-negative cells yielded the naive CD8 cells, and terminally differentiated effector memory CD45RA+ cells were excluded. The data were produced by immunoSEQ multiplex PCR, yet TCRdb's version contains in-frame clones alone and is incomplete. The sample includes about 680,000 clones, 92% of them seen just once. Sequencing was done on a sample of naive CD8+ T cells sorted from blood. The receptor set was obtained from a man aged 30 to 39 in good health.

On this clone: One end of the junction fails to match germline, which may point to a read error. The J gene is TRBJ2-2, the V gene TRBV7-7, with D possibly matching TRBD2 (5 bases). The CDR3 extends over 14 amino acids. CDR1 is SSHAT and CDR2 is FNYEAQ in the germline V gene (reference sequence). CDR3: CASSFDYHTGELFF. The CDR3 DNA reads as TGTGCTAGCAGCTTCGACTACCACACCGGGGAGCTGTTTTTT.

The chain recombines TRBV28 with TRBJ2-1; TRBD2 aligns across 11 bases. CDR3 size: 15 residues. The V segment lost 5 bases and the J segment 9 bases; nucleotides outside the gene matches: 9. CDR1 MDHEN and CDR2 SYDVKM come from the germline V gene. CDR3 residues: CASSTRSGLAVEQFF. Written as DNA, the CDR3 is TGTGCCAGCAGTACTCGCTCGGGACTAGCGGTTGAGCAGTTCTTC.

V usage is TRBV7-3 and J usage is TRBJ2-1; 8 bases fit TRBD2. Trimming removed 5 bases from V and 9 bases from J; junction bases left unmatched: 6. CDR1 is SGHTA, CDR2 FQGTGA, per germline. There are 13 residues in the CDR3. The CDR3, as DNA: TGTGCCAGCAGCCAGGAGCGGGAGATTGAGCAGTTCTTC. Translating gives CASSQEREIEQFF.

CDR3 bases: TGCGCCAGCAGCCAAGACCTCCTACTAGCGGGTAGAGAATACGAGCAGTACTTC. Translated: CASSQDLLLAGREYEQYF. The J gene is TRBJ2-7, the V gene TRBV4-3, with 9 nucleotides matching TRBD2. The germline gives CDR1 LGHNA, CDR2 YSLEER. Germline trimming cut 0 bases from V and 4 bases from J; bases unmatched to any gene: 13. The CDR3 is made up of 18 amino acids.

The DNA for the CDR3 is TGTGCCAGCAGTAAACTAGCGGGTTACGAGCAGTACTTC. It is translated as CASSKLAGYEQYF. The chain recombines TRBV27 with TRBJ2-7; 9 nucleotides match TRBD2. Germline CDR1 and CDR2: MNHEY and SMNVEV (reference sequence). The CDR3 totals 13 residues. V gave up 5 bases and J gave up 4 bases; unmatched junction bases: 3.

The chain employs TRBV7-9 and TRBJ2-7, with D possibly matching TRBD1 (6 bases). This CDR3 contains 12 residues. Looked up from germline, CDR1 is SEHNR and CDR2 is FQNEAQ (reference sequence). V lost 5 bases to trimming and J lost 2 bases, with 7 bases between them. CDR3 amino acids: CASSDRTYEQYF. For the CDR3, the DNA is TGTGCCAGCAGCGACAGGACCTACGAGCAGTACTTC. Using reference TRBV7-9 and TRBJ2-7 for the parts outside the CDR3, the full variable domain is DTGVSQNPRHKITKRGQNVTFRCDPISEHNRLYWYRQTLGQGPEFLTYFQNEAQLEKSRLLSDRFSAERPKGSFSTLEIQRTEQGDSAMYLCASSDRTYEQYFGPGTRLTVT.

The chain links TRBV7-2 to TRBJ2-7; TRBD2 aligns across 9 bases. The CDR3 has 16 residues. Germline values: CDR1 SGHTA, CDR2 FQGNSA. With 4 bases clipped from V and 2 bases from J, the junction kept 9 bases outside the gene matches. For the CDR3, the DNA is TGTGCCAGCAGCTATGGAGTGGCGGGAGGGCCCTACGAGCAGTACTTC. Translating it yields CASSYGVAGGPYEQYF.

The genes are TRBV7-6 and TRBJ2-7, with 8 bases lining up with TRBD1. This CDR3 contains 15 residues. The V and J ends lost 5 bases and 3 bases, in that order; junction bases with no gene match: 9. The germline gives CDR1 SGHVS, CDR2 FNYEAQ. The CDR3 coding sequence is TGTGCCAGCAGCGCGTACCGGGACAGGCTCTACGAGCAGTACTTC. The encoded protein is CASSAYRDRLYEQYF.

V gene TRBV19 combines with J gene TRBJ1-1, with 9 bases that match TRBD1. CDR1 and CDR2 (germline): LNHDA, SQIVND (reference sequence). The CDR3 runs to 16 residues. J was trimmed by 0 bases and V by 5 bases; bases with no gene match: 7. This CDR3 reads CASSDPGQGLNTEAFF. The CDR3 nucleotides read TGTGCCAGTAGTGATCCGGGACAGGGATTGAACACTGAAGCTTTCTTT. The full variable domain, completed using reference TRBV19 and TRBJ1-1, is DGGITQSPKYLFRKEGQNVTLSCEQNLNHDAMYWYRQDPGQGLRLIYYSQIVNDFQKGDIAEGYSVSREKKESFPLTVTSAQKNPTAFYLCASSDPGQGLNTEAFFGQGTRLTVV.

The chain carries TRBV5-1 and TRBJ2-5, with a tentative D call TRBD1 (6 bases). The CDR3 covers 13 residues. The V gene lost 3 bases and the J gene lost 3 bases, with 9 bases spanning the gap. Looked up from germline, CDR1 is SGHRS and CDR2 is YFSETQ. CDR3 residues: CASSSGTKETQYF. CDR3 coding DNA: TGCGCCAGCAGCTCCGGGACAAAAGAGACCCAGTACTTC. Supplemented by reference TRBV5-1 and TRBJ2-5, the full variable domain reads KAGVTQTPRYLIKTRGQQVTLSCSPISGHRSVSWYQQTPGQGLQFLFEYFSETQRNKGNFPGRFSGRQFSNSRSEMNVSTLELGDSALYLCASSSGTKETQYFGPGTRLLVL.

V gene TRBV11-2 combines with J gene TRBJ2-5; 10 nucleotides agree with TRBD1. CDR1 SGHAT and CDR2 FQNNGV come from the germline V gene. Losses at the gene ends were 5 bases for V and 4 bases for J; bases not matched to a gene: 4. The CDR3 has 14 amino acids. This chain's CDR3 is CASSQRDRGETQYF. The CDR3 coding sequence is TGTGCCAGCAGCCAACGGGACAGGGGAGAGACCCAGTACTTC.

For this clone: The same CDR3 is also encoded by other DNA sequences in this sample. J is TRBJ2-2 and V is TRBV10-3; D gene uncertain. Trimming removed 8 bases from V and 1 base from J, with 11 bases in between. The CDR3 extends over 14 amino acids. Germline lookup yields CDR1 ENHRY and CDR2 SYGVKD. CDR3 nucleotides: TGTGCCATCCGTACCGGGCTGAACACCGGGGAGCTGTTTTTT. Translated, it gives CAIRTGLNTGELFF.

The V and J genes are TRBV6-6 and TRBJ2-7, with 10 bases identical to TRBD2. V lost 4 bases and J lost 5; bases outside the gene matches: 5. The CDR3 sequence is 14 residues long. Looked up from germline, CDR1 is MNHNY and CDR2 is SVGAGI (reference sequence). CDR3 sequence: CASSSSGSSHEQYF. The CDR3 DNA reads TGTGCCAGCAGTTCTAGCGGGAGTTCCCACGAGCAGTACTTC.

In this sample, this clone turned up a few times. The chain uses TRBV28 and TRBJ1-5; D ambiguous. Germline V gene data show CDR1 as MDHEN and CDR2 as SYDVKM. Trimming removed 5 bases at V and 3 bases at J, with 8 bases between. The CDR3 runs to 13 residues. DNA for the CDR3: TGTGCCAGCAGTACGCAGGCCAATCAGCCCCAGCATTTT. Translation: CASSTQANQPQHF. Based on the CDR3 plus reference TRBV28 and TRBJ1-5, the full variable domain is DVKVTQSSRYLVKRTGEKVFLECVQDMDHENMFWYRQDPGLGLRLIYFSYDVKMKEKGDIPEGYSVSREKKERFSLILESASTNQTSMYLCASSTQANQPQHFGDGTRLSIL.